This T cell receptor beta chain comes out of a study of blood T cell repertoires in COVID-19. Across the whole study: Italy, Spain and the United States were the sources of the convalescent and acute COVID-19 samples. Sources were T cells, B-cell-depleted T cells, or PBMCs; the material itself was cDNA or gDNA.

Germline values: CDR1 SGDLS, CDR2 YYNGEE. The CDR3 runs 17 residues. Trimming removed 4 bases from V and 5 bases from J; junction bases left unmatched: 14. Original handling: Reference gene primer amplification yielded estimated nucleated cell counts. Repertoires were generated with immunoSEQ multiplex PCR, while TCRdb's copy carries only in-frame clones and drops some. V and J calls and clone size are as listed in that table; D and trimming were resolved from the DNA. The sample holds over 30,000 clones, 81% seen once. This rearrangement joins TRBV9 to TRBJ2-5, with 10 bases lining up with TRBD2. Sequenced input: peripheral blood. This TCR derives from an elderly man with active or convalescent COVID-19. Here the CDR3 DNA reads TGTGCCAGCAGCTCACCATCTTCACTAGCGGGGAGGGAGACCCAGTACTTC. Translating it yields CASSSPSSLAGRETQYF.